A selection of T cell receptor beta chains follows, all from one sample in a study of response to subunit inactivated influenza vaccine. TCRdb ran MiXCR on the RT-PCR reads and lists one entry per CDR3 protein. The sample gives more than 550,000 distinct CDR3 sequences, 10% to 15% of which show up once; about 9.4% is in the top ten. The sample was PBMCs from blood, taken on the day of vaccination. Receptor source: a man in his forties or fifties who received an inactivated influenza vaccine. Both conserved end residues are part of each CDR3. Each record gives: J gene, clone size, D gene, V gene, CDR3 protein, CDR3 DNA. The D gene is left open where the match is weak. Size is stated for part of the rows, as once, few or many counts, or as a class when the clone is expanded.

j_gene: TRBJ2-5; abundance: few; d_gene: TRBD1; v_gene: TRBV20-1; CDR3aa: CSARSIEGAGGIVGETQYF; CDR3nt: TGCAGTGCTAGGTCGATTGAGGGGGCAGGCGGTATTGTCGGAGAGACCCAGTACTTC
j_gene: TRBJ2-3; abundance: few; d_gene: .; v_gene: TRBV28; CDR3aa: CASSKRRLAGARGTQYF; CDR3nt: TGTGCCAGCAGTAAACGTAGACTAGCAGGGGCTCGTGGTACGCAGTATTTT
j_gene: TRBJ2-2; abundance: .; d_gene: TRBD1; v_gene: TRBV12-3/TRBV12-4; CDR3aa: CASRPGQGANTGELFF; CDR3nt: TGTGCCAGCAGACCCGGACAGGGGGCGAACACCGGGGAGCTGTTTTTT
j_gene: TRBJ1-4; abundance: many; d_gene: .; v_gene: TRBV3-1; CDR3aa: CASSHFREGEKLFF; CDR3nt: TGTGCCAGCAGCCACTTCCGGGAGGGGGAAAAACTGTTTTTT
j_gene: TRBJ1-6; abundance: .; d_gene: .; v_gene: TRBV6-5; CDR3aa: CASSYRQGYSPLHF; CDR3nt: TGTGCCAGCAGTTACCGGCAGGGTTATTCACCCCTCCACTTT
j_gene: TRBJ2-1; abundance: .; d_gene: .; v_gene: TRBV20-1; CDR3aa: CSARSGRGSNEQFF; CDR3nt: TGCAGTGCTAGATCGGGGAGGGGGAGCAATGAGCAGTTCTTC
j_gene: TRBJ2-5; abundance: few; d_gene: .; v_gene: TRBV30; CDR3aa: CAWSLGLQETQYF; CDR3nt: TGTGCCTGGAGTCTCGGTCTCCAAGAGACCCAGTACTTC
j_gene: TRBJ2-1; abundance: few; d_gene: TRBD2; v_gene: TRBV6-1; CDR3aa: CAGRLAGSYNEQFF; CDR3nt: TGTGCCGGCCGCCTAGCGGGCTCCTACAATGAGCAGTTCTTC
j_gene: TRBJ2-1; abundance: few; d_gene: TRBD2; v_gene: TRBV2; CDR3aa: CARGSELTSGLSYNEQFF; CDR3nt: TGTGCCAGAGGGTCAGAACTGACTAGCGGTCTCTCATACAATGAGCAGTTCTTC
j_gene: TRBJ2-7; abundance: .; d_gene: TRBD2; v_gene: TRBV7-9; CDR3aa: CASSSGLAGGTLAEQYF; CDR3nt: TGTGCCAGCAGCTCGGGACTAGCGGGGGGCACCTTGGCCGAGCAGTACTTC